The rows below give T cell receptor beta chains drawn from one sample of a study of cytomegalovirus exposure and HLA in healthy donors. Measured with immunoSEQ multiplex PCR; TCRdb has only the in-frame clones, and not every one. The sample consists of about 100,000 clones, over 9.5% of them appearing once. Sequencing was done on a sample of PBMCs. These receptors all come from a man aged 40-50 years in good health and CMV-seropositive. CDR3s include the opening cysteine and the closing phenylalanine or tryptophan. D genes are given only for firm matches. Some rows have no size entry. The others give once, few or many, or a class for an expanded clone.

v_gene,len,j_gene,d_gene,abundance,CDR3aa,CDR3nt
TRBV5-1,14,TRBJ1-1,.,.,CASSLGQVNTEAFF,TGCGCCAGCAGCTTGGGACAGGTGAACACTGAAGCTTTCTTT
TRBV6-6,14,TRBJ2-4,TRBD2,.,CATRLAGAKNIQYF,TGTGCCACTAGACTAGCGGGAGCCAAAAACATTCAGTACTTC
TRBV6-5,15,TRBJ2-7,TRBD2,.,CASRSTSGSSYEQYF,TGTGCCAGCAGGTCGACTAGCGGGAGCTCCTACGAGCAGTACTTC
TRBV5-3,15,TRBJ1-1,.,.,CARSHPDKRNTEAFF,TGTGCCAGAAGCCACCCCGACAAACGGAACACTGAAGCTTTCTTT
TRBV7-2,16,TRBJ2-1,TRBD1,few,CASRRRTGSSLAEQFF,TGTGCCAGCAGGCGAAGGACAGGGTCTAGTTTGGCTGAGCAGTTCTTC
TRBV7-2,15,TRBJ1-2,TRBD1,many,CASADQGAINYGYTF,TGTGCCAGCGCAGATCAGGGGGCAATTAACTATGGCTACACCTTC
TRBV4-1,17,TRBJ2-1,TRBD1,few,CASSQEGQGSSYNEQFF,TGCGCCAGCAGCCAAGAAGGACAGGGGTCATCCTACAATGAGCAGTTCTTC
TRBV19,16,TRBJ1-5,.,.,CASTQYRDPNNQPQHF,TGTGCCAGTACCCAATACAGGGATCCTAACAATCAGCCCCAGCATTTT
TRBV19,15,TRBJ1-5,.,once,CASSIEGTGNQPQHF,TGTGCCAGTAGTATCGAGGGCACAGGGAACCAGCCCCAGCATTTT
TRBV28,12,TRBJ2-2,.,.,CASRFGTGELFF,TGTGCCAGCAGATTCGGCACCGGGGAGCTGTTTTTT
TRBV30,15,TRBJ2-5,TRBD2,few,CAWSEGPGGGETQYF,TGTGCCTGGAGTGAAGGCCCCGGCGGGGGAGAGACCCAGTACTTC
TRBV6-8,17,TRBJ2-5,.,few,CASSYSPFSGGHETQYF,TGTGCCAGCAGTTACTCCCCTTTCTCGGGGGGCCATGAGACCCAGTACTTC
TRBV2,16,TRBJ2-7,TRBD2,few,CASSEKFVGLGYEQYF,TGTGCCAGCAGTGAAAAGTTCGTAGGACTAGGCTACGAGCAGTACTTC
TRBV27,15,TRBJ2-3,TRBD2,few,CASSLLAGDEDTQYF,TGTGCCAGCAGTTTACTAGCGGGAGATGAGGATACGCAGTATTTT
TRBV2,14,TRBJ1-4,.,few,CASSGRRGDEKLFF,TGTGCCAGCAGTGGACGCAGGGGCGATGAAAAACTGTTTTTT
TRBV2,10,TRBJ2-3,TRBD1,few,CASSGTGEYF,TGTGCCAGCAGCGGGACAGGGGAGTATTTT
TRBV4-1,17,TRBJ2-5,TRBD2,few,CASSQGQLAGVVETQYF,TGCGCCAGCAGCCAAGGTCAACTAGCGGGAGTTGTGGAGACCCAGTACTTC
TRBV29-1,15,TRBJ1-5,.,few,CSAHDSPLFNQPQHF,TGCAGCGCTCACGACAGCCCCTTGTTCAATCAGCCCCAGCATTTT
TRBV19,17,TRBJ2-3,.,.,CASSIWYSGMGTDTQYF,TGTGCCAGTAGTATTTGGTACTCAGGCATGGGCACAGATACGCAGTATTTT
TRBV5-4,14,TRBJ1-2,TRBD1,.,CASRLQGGEKDYTF,TGTGCCAGCAGGTTACAAGGGGGCGAGAAGGACTACACCTTC
TRBV27,14,TRBJ2-4,.,.,CASSLLVNSDIQYF,TGTGCCAGCAGTTTACTAGTGAATTCAGACATTCAGTACTTC
TRBV6-5,13,TRBJ2-7,.,.,CASSFSIRYEQYF,TGTGCCAGCAGTTTTTCGATTCGCTACGAGCAGTACTTC
TRBV9,14,TRBJ1-1,.,.,CASSVGAGRTEAFF,TGTGCCAGCAGCGTAGGGGCAGGGCGGACTGAAGCTTTCTTT
TRBV5-6,13,TRBJ2-2,.,.,CASSYGQTGELFF,TGTGCCAGCAGCTACGGACAGACCGGGGAGCTGTTTTTT
TRBV9,15,TRBJ2-7,.,.,CASSASWTGFYEQYF,TGTGCCAGCAGCGCGAGTTGGACTGGATTCTACGAGCAGTACTTC
TRBV6-5,12,TRBJ2-1,.,.,CASRQGLDEQFF,TGTGCCAGCAGACAGGGTTTGGATGAGCAGTTCTTC
TRBV5-8,15,TRBJ1-3,.,.,CASSFGWATGNTIYF,TGTGCCAGCAGCTTCGGTTGGGCGACTGGAAACACCATATATTTT
TRBV28,18,TRBJ2-7,TRBD1,few,CASSYGTGVGRQTYEQYF,TGTGCCAGCAGTTACGGGACAGGGGTAGGTCGACAAACCTACGAGCAGTACTTC
TRBV19,14,TRBJ1-3,.,few,CATSTGQSGNTIYF,TGTGCCACCTCTACAGGGCAATCTGGAAACACCATATATTTT
TRBV10-3,13,TRBJ1-1,.,.,CAIKGELNTEAFF,TGTGCCATCAAGGGAGAACTGAACACTGAAGCTTTCTTT
TRBV19,8,TRBJ1-2,.,.,CASEGYTF,TGTGCCAGTGAGGGCTACACCTTC
TRBV29-1,14,TRBJ1-2,.,few,CSVVLDISNYGYTF,TGCAGCGTTGTGTTAGACATATCTAACTATGGCTACACCTTC
TRBV7-3,12,TRBJ2-7,.,.,CASSPGNYEQYF,TGTGCCAGCAGCCCGGGAAACTACGAGCAGTACTTC
TRBV30,15,TRBJ2-3,TRBD2,.,CAWEMSGLALDTQYF,TGTGCCTGGGAAATGTCGGGACTAGCGCTAGATACGCAGTATTTT
TRBV6-5,14,TRBJ1-2,.,.,CASSYAPVNYGYTF,TGTGCCAGCAGTTACGCCCCAGTGAACTATGGCTACACCTTC
TRBV6-6,15,TRBJ2-3,.,.,CASSYSGASTDTQYF,TGTGCCAGCAGTTATAGCGGAGCTAGCACAGATACGCAGTATTTT
TRBV6-5,15,TRBJ2-1,TRBD2,.,CASSKSGTTYNEQFF,TGTGCCAGCAGCAAATCCGGGACTACCTACAATGAGCAGTTCTTC
TRBV23-1,19,TRBJ2-5,TRBD2,.,CASSQSQVAGAVQLETQYF,TGCGCCAGCAGTCAATCCCAGGTAGCGGGAGCCGTACAGCTAGAGACCCAGTACTTC
TRBV7-2,12,TRBJ2-7,TRBD2,few,CASSWGGYEQYF,TGTGCCAGCAGCTGGGGGGGCTACGAGCAGTACTTC
TRBV5-1,14,TRBJ1-1,.,.,CASSFGGGVPEAFF,TGCGCCAGCAGCTTCGGCGGAGGGGTCCCTGAAGCTTTCTTT
TRBV7-6,16,TRBJ2-3,TRBD1,few,CASSRGQGLNTDTQYF,TGTGCCAGCAGCCGAGGACAGGGGTTAAATACAGATACGCAGTATTTT
TRBV5-1,15,TRBJ2-3,TRBD1,.,CASSLQGAHGDTQYF,TGCGCCAGCAGTCTACAGGGGGCCCATGGAGATACGCAGTATTTT
TRBV9,16,TRBJ1-2,.,few,CASSVATTALVDGYTF,TGTGCCAGCAGCGTAGCTACGACAGCCCTTGTTGATGGCTACACCTTC
TRBV14,12,TRBJ2-5,.,once,CASSQAFQAQYF,TGTGCCAGCAGCCAAGCCTTCCAGGCCCAGTACTTC
TRBV18,11,TRBJ2-5,.,few,CASSLDSQPYF,TGTGCCAGCTCACTGGACTCACAACCGTACTTC
TRBV4-2,14,TRBJ1-1,.,few,CASSQEVGDTEAFF,TGTGCCAGCAGCCAAGAGGTTGGAGACACTGAAGCTTTCTTT
TRBV9,13,TRBJ2-1,.,few,CASSVVSGGEQFF,TGTGCCAGCAGCGTAGTTTCGGGGGGCGAGCAGTTCTTC
TRBV19,17,TRBJ2-2,TRBD1,few,CASSDILRQGSTGELFF,TGTGCCAGTAGTGACATACTGAGACAGGGATCCACCGGGGAGCTGTTTTTT
TRBV11-1,16,TRBJ2-3,TRBD2,.,CASSLAPGGVTDTQYF,TGTGCCAGCAGCTTAGCGCCGGGAGGAGTGACAGATACGCAGTATTTT
TRBV19,15,TRBJ2-1,TRBD2,.,CASSKTSGAYNEQFF,TGTGCCAGTAGTAAGACTAGCGGAGCCTACAATGAGCAGTTCTTC
TRBV4-3,15,TRBJ2-1,TRBD2,few,CASSQLREVVYEQFF,TGCGCCAGCAGCCAATTGCGGGAGGTAGTGTATGAGCAGTTCTTC
TRBV11-3,11,TRBJ1-1,.,few,CASKGDTEAFF,TGTGCCAGCAAAGGAGATACTGAAGCTTTCTTT
TRBV21-1,17,TRBJ2-5,.,.,CASSTDTGTGWRETQYF,TGTGCCAGCAGCACAGACACCGGGACAGGGTGGAGAGAGACCCAGTACTTC
TRBV27,14,TRBJ2-5,TRBD1,.,CASRQGAVDETQYF,TGTGCCAGCAGACAGGGGGCCGTTGACGAGACCCAGTACTTC
TRBV6-5,15,TRBJ2-3,.,many,CASSYSETNTDTQYF,TGTGCCAGCAGTTACTCGGAGACCAATACAGATACGCAGTATTTT
TRBV11-2,14,TRBJ2-5,.,few,CASSLERVGETQYF,TGTGCCAGCAGCTTAGAGAGAGTCGGAGAGACCCAGTACTTC
TRBV6-5,13,TRBJ2-7,.,.,CASSTEDSGEQYF,TGTGCCAGCAGTACCGAGGACTCTGGCGAGCAGTACTTC
TRBV27,13,TRBJ2-7,TRBD2,.,CASSPGLAIEQYF,TGTGCCAGCAGTCCGGGACTAGCGATCGAGCAGTACTTC
TRBV5-6,12,TRBJ1-1,.,.,CASSSYRDQAFF,TGTGCCAGCAGCTCCTACAGGGATCAAGCTTTCTTT